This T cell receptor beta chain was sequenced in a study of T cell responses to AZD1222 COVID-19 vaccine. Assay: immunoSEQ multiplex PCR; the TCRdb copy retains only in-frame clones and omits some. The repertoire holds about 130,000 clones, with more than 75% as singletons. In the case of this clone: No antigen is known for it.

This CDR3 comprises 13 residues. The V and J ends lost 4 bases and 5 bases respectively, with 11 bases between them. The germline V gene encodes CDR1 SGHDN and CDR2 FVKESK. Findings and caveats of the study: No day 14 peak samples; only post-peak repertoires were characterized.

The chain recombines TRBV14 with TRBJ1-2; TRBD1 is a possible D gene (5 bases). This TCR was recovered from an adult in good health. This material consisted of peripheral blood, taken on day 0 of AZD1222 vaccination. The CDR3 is CASSPGTGYGYTF. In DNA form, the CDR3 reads TGTGCCAGCAGCCCCGGGACCGGTTATGGCTACACCTTC.